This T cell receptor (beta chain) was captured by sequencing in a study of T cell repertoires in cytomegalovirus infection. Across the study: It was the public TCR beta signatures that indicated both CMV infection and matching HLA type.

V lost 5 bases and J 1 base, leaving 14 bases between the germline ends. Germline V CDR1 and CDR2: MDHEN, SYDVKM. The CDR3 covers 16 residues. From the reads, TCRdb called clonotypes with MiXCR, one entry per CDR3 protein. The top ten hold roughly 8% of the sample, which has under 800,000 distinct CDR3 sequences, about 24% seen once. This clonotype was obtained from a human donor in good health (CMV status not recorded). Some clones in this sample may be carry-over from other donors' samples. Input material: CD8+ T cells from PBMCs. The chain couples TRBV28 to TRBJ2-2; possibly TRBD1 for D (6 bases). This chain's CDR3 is CASSPLRDKNTGELFF. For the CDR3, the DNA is TGTGCCAGCAGTCCCCTACGGGACAAGAACACCGGGGAGCTGTTTTTT.